The source of this T cell receptor beta chain is a study of shared clonotypes between healthy human individuals. Assay used: immunoSEQ multiplex PCR; TCRdb lists only in-frame clones, some missing. The sample consists of under 600,000 clones, roughly 98% of them appearing once. Naive-designated CD8 cells lacked CD45RO, were positively enriched for CCR7, and omitted terminally differentiated effector memory CD45RA+ cells. Only Caucasian adults living in Nashville, Tennessee made up the donor group. Study-level results: Among donors, clonotype sharing was expected to be affected by sequencing depth. Memory subsets had estimated richness that was generally smaller than that of naive subsets.

V was cut by 5 bases and J by 8 bases, with 13 bases left in between. This CDR3 spans 13 amino acids. Germline CDR1 is MNHEY and CDR2 is SMNVEV (reference sequence). Concerning this clone itself: Its antigen is still unknown.

Source material: naive CD8+ T cells sorted from blood. This chain joins TRBV27 and TRBJ2-1, with D possibly matching TRBD2 (5 bases). The TCR originated in a man younger than 40 in good health. CDR3 sequence reads: CASSNYSRDEQFF. The CDR3 DNA is TGTGCCAGCAGTAACTACTCGCGGGATGAGCAGTTCTTC.